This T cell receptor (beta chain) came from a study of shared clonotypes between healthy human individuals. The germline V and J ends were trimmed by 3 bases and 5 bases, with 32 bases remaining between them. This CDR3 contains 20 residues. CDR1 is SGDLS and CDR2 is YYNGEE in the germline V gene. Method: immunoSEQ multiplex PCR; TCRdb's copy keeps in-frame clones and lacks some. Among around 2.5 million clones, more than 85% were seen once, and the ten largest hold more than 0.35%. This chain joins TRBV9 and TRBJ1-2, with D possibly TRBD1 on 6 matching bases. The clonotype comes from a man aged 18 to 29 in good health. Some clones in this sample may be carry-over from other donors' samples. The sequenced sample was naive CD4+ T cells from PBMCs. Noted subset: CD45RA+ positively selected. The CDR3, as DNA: TGTGCCAGCAGCGACCCCCAGCTCCCACACATTTTAGACAGGCCATATGGCTACACCTTC. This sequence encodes CASSDPQLPHILDRPYGYTF.